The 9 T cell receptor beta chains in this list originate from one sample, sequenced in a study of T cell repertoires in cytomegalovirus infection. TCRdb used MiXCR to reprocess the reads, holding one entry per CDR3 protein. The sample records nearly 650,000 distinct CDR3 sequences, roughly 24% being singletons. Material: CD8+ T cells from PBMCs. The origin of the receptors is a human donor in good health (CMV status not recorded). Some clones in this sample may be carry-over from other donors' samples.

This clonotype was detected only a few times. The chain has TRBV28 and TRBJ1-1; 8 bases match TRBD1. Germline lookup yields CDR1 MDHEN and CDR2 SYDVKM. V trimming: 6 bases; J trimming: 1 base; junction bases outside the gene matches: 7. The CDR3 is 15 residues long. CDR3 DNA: TGTGCCAGCAGCTGGACAGGGCCCGCGAACACTGAAGCTTTCTTT. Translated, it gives CASSWTGPANTEAFF.

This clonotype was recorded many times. CDR3 coding DNA: TGTGCCAGCAGTCCCCGATCTGAGCCCCAGCATTTT. Encoded protein: CASSPRSEPQHF. The rearrangement uses TRBV28 and TRBJ1-5, with unresolved D. CDR1 is MDHEN and CDR2 is SYDVKM in the germline V gene. The CDR3 consists of 12 residues. V was clipped by 5 bases and J by 8 bases, with 10 bases between them.

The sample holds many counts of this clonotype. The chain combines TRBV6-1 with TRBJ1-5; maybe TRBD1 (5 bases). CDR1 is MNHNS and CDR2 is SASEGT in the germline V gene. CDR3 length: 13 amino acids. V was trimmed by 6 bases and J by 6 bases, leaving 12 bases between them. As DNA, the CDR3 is TGTGCCAGCAGCCAGGGTATGGGTCAGCCCCAGCATTTT. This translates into CASSQGMGQPQHF.

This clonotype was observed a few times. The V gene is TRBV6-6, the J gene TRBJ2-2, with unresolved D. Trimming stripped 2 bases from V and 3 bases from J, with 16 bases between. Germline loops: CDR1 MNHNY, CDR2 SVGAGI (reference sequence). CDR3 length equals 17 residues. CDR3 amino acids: CASSYRAVQRYTGELFF. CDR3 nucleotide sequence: TGTGCCAGCAGTTACAGGGCGGTCCAGCGCTACACCGGGGAGCTGTTTTTT.

The CDR3, as DNA: TGCGCCAGCAGCTTGGAGGGCAAGTACCAAGAGACCCAGTACTTC. It encodes CASSLEGKYQETQYF. This chain connects TRBV5-1 to TRBJ2-5; D is undetermined. Germline-derived CDR1 and CDR2 are SGHRS and YFSETQ. The V end lost 0 bases, the J end lost 0 bases, and 9 bases lay between the germline ends. CDR3 length: 15 residues.

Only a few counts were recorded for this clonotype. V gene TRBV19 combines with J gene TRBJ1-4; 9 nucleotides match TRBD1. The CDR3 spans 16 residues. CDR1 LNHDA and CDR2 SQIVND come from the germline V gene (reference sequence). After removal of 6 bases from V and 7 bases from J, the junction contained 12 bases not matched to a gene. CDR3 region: CASSPVHRGLSEKLFF. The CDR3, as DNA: TGTGCCAGTAGCCCGGTCCACAGGGGGCTTAGTGAAAAACTGTTTTTT.

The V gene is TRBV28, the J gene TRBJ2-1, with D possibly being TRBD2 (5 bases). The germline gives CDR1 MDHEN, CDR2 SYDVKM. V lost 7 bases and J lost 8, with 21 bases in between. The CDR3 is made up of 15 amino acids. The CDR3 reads CASTPTGFRADEQFF. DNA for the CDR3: TGTGCCAGCACTCCTACGGGGTTTAGGGCGGATGAGCAGTTCTTC.

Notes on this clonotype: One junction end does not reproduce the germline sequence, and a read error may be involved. The CDR3 DNA reads TGTGCCAGCAGCTTTGGACAGGGGTGGGCCGGGGAGCAGTTTTTT. Its translation is CASSFGQGWAGEQFF. The chain links TRBV5-5 to TRBJ2-2; 9 nucleotides match TRBD1. Germline CDR1 is SGHKS and CDR2 is YYEKEE (reference sequence). The length of the CDR3 is 15 residues.

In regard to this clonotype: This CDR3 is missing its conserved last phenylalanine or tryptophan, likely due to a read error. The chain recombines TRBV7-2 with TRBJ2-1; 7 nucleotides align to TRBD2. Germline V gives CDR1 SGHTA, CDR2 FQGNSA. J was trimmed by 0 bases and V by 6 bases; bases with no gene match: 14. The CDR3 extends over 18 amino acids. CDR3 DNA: TGTGCCAGCAGTCCCCGGGACTACCCTAAGAGCTCCTACAATGAGCAGTTCCTC. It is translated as CASSPRDYPKSSYNEQFL.